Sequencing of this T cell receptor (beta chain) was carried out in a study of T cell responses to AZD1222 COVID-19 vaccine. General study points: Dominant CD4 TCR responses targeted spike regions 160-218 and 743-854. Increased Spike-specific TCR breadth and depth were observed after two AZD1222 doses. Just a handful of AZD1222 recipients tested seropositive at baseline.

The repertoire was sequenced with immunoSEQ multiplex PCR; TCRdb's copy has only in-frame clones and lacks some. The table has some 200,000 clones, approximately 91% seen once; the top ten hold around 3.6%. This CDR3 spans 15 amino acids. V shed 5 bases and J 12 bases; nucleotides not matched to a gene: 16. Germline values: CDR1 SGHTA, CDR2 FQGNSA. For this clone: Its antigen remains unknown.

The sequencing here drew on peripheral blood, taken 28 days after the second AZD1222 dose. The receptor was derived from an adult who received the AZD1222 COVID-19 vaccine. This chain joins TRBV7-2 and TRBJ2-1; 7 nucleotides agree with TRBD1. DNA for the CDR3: TGTGCCAGCAGCAACCCCTTTCGACAGGGTGGAGGGCAGTTCTTC. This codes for CASSNPFRQGGGQFF. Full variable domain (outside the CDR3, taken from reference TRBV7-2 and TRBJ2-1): GAGVSQSPSNKVTEKGKDVELRCDPISGHTALYWYRQSLGQGLEFLIYFQGNSAPDKSGLPSDRFSAERTGGSVSTLTIQRTQQEDSAVYLCASSNPFRQGGGQFFGPGTRLTVL.